The 31 T cell receptor beta chains reported below all come from one sample, sequenced in a study of shared clonotypes between healthy human individuals. Using immunoSEQ multiplex PCR, the repertoire was profiled, and TCRdb retains in-frame clones only, with some absent. This table has more than 1.2 million clones, 97% to 99% appearing once. The sample comprised naive CD4+ T cells sorted from blood. Subset: CD45RA+ positively selected. The receptors were sampled from a man aged 30 to 45 in good health.

To note about this clone: Other nucleotide sequences in the sample specify the same CDR3. This chain joins TRBV9 and TRBJ2-3, with D unresolved. The CDR3 covers 13 residues. Between the trimmed V and J ends, which lost 0 bases and 1 base, there was a span of 3 bases. Germline CDR1 and CDR2: SGDLS and YYNGEE. CDR3 nucleotide sequence: TGTGCCAGCAGCGTAGTTGGCACAGATACGCAGTATTTT. Translation gives CASSVVGTDTQYF.

The genes are TRBV7-2 and TRBJ1-5; D remains ambiguous. CDR3 length: 16 residues. Germline CDR1 reads SGHTA; CDR2 reads FQGNSA. Trimming pared 1 base from V and 0 bases from J, leaving 10 bases between. The DNA for the CDR3 is TGTGCCAGCAGCTTAGGGGGAGGGTTTAGCAATCAGCCCCAGCATTTT. This translates into CASSLGGGFSNQPQHF. The variable domain in full, with the rest retrieved from reference TRBV7-2 and TRBJ1-5, is GAGVSQSPSNKVTEKGKDVELRCDPISGHTALYWYRQSLGQGLEFLIYFQGNSAPDKSGLPSDRFSAERTGGSVSTLTIQRTQQEDSAVYLCASSLGGGFSNQPQHFGDGTRLSIL.

The chain carries TRBV9 and TRBJ1-2, with TRBD1 as a possible D gene (6 bases). In germline, CDR1 is SGDLS, CDR2 YYNGEE. There are 12 residues in the CDR3. Deletions cut 7 bases from V and 6 bases from J, with 13 bases between. The CDR3 region has the DNA TGTGCCAGCGGGGATGAGGGGGATGGCTACACCTTC. Protein: CASGDEGDGYTF. The variable domain in full, completed from reference TRBV9 and TRBJ1-2, reads DSGVTQTPKHLITATGQRVTLRCSPRSGDLSVYWYQQSLDQGLQFLIQYYNGEERAKGNILERFSAQQFPDLHSELNLSSLELGDSALYFCASGDEGDGYTFGSGTRLTVV.

The gene calls are TRBV6-5 and TRBJ2-7; 11 bases fit TRBD2. This CDR3 region has 14 residues. In germline, CDR1 is MNHEY, CDR2 SVGAGI. Losses at the gene ends were 4 bases for V and 6 bases for J; bases not matched to a gene: 5. The CDR3 sequence: CASSFTSGSFEQYF. CDR3 nucleotides: TGTGCCAGCAGTTTTACTAGCGGGAGCTTCGAGCAGTACTTC.

The CDR3 loop is CASTFTGGNGETQYF. The CDR3 DNA is TGTGCCAGCACCTTTACAGGGGGCAATGGGGAGACCCAGTACTTC. The rearrangement joins TRBV7-2 to TRBJ2-5, with 9 bases matching TRBD1. The CDR3 covers 15 residues. Looked up from germline, CDR1 is SGHTA and CDR2 is FQGNSA. The V segment lost 7 bases and the J segment 5 bases; nucleotides outside the gene matches: 11.

The V and J genes are TRBV30 and TRBJ1-2, with TRBD1 matching 8 bases. This CDR3 comprises 13 residues. With 1 base clipped from V and 5 bases from J, the junction kept 3 bases outside the gene matches. In germline, CDR1 is GTSNPN, CDR2 SVGIG (reference sequence). CDR3 DNA sequence: TGTGCCTGGAGTGAGGGACAGGTTTATGGCTACACCTTC. The encoded protein is CAWSEGQVYGYTF. Using reference TRBV30 and TRBJ1-2 for the parts outside the CDR3, the full variable domain is SQTIHQWPATLVQPVGSPLSLECTVEGTSNPNLYWYRQAAGRGLQLLFYSVGIGQISSEVPQNLSASRPQDRQFILSSKKLLLSDSGFYLCAWSEGQVYGYTFGSGTRLTVV.

The chain couples TRBV2 to TRBJ2-7, with TRBD1 identical over 7 bases. The CDR3 is 15 amino acids. Germline CDR1 and CDR2: SNHLY and FYNNEI. The ends lost 0 bases at V and 5 bases at J; junction bases unmatched: 7. In DNA, the CDR3 is TGTGCCAGCAGTGAAGCCCGACAGGGCAGGAACGAGCAGTACTTC. This gives the protein CASSEARQGRNEQYF.

The V gene is TRBV5-8, the J gene TRBJ2-2; TRBD2 might be the D (5 bases). The CDR3 has 17 residues. The V end was cut by 7 bases, the J end by 1 base, with 20 bases between. The germline V gene has CDR1 SGHTS and CDR2 YDEGEE. Here the CDR3 DNA reads TGTGCCAGCCAATCCTTTGCGGCTAGCCTGAACACCGGGGAGCTGTTTTTT. Protein sequence: CASQSFAASLNTGELFF.

The chain couples TRBV15 to TRBJ2-1, with TRBD2 matching over 8 bases. Per the germline V gene, CDR1 is LNHNV and CDR2 is YYDKDF (reference sequence). The J segment lost 7 bases and the V segment lost 0 bases, leaving 5 bases of the junction unmatched. The CDR3 sequence is 15 residues long. The CDR3 region is CATSRERLAFNEQFF. Here the CDR3 DNA reads TGTGCCACCAGCAGAGAAAGACTAGCGTTTAATGAGCAGTTCTTC.

The rearrangement joins TRBV6-1 to TRBJ2-6, with 8 bases fitting TRBD1. CDR3 length: 15 residues. Germline values: CDR1 MNHNS, CDR2 SASEGT. Trimming at V came to 4 bases and at J to 4 bases, leaving 3 bases not matched to a gene. The CDR3 protein is CASSVQGEGANVLTF. The CDR3 bases are TGTGCCAGCAGTGTACAGGGGGAAGGGGCCAACGTCCTGACTTTC.

The sample holds one count of this clone. This sample also contains other DNA sequences that code for the same CDR3. The chain joins TRBV4-1 to TRBJ2-1, with TRBD2 matching 9 bases. J was trimmed by 0 bases and V by 4 bases; bases with no gene match: 1. CDR1 is MGHRA and CDR2 is YSYEKL in the germline V gene. The CDR3 sequence is 15 residues long. In nucleotides, the CDR3 is TGCGCCAGCAGCCTGGGACTAGCCTCCTACAATGAGCAGTTCTTC. Amino acids: CASSLGLASYNEQFF.

Notes on this clone: The same CDR3 is also encoded by other DNA sequences in this sample. The V gene is TRBV6-6, the J gene TRBJ2-5; 9 bases are a match to TRBD1. The CDR3 length is 14 residues. Germline trimming cut 6 bases from V and 2 bases from J; bases unmatched to any gene: 4. Looked up from germline, CDR1 is MNHNY and CDR2 is SVGAGI (reference sequence). CDR3 in amino acids: CASSRDRVQETQYF. CDR3 DNA: TGTGCCAGCAGCCGGGACAGGGTTCAAGAGACCCAGTACTTC.

The J gene is TRBJ1-4, the V gene TRBV18; D is unresolved. The CDR3 runs 16 residues. Germline loops: CDR1 KGHSH, CDR2 LQKENI. V gave up 4 bases and J gave up 0 bases, with 12 bases separating them. The DNA of the CDR3 is TGTGCCAGCTCACAATTAGAAGTTGCAACTAATGAAAAACTGTTTTTT. Protein sequence: CASSQLEVATNEKLFF.

The chain uses TRBV18 and TRBJ2-2; D gene uncertain. The germline gives CDR1 KGHSH, CDR2 LQKENI. V shed 6 bases and J shed 0 bases, with 11 bases lying between them. There are 15 residues in the CDR3. The CDR3 nucleotides are TGTGCCAGCTCCCTTGGGGTCGCGAACACCGGGGAGCTGTTTTTT. Amino acids: CASSLGVANTGELFF.

The chain carries TRBV18 and TRBJ2-7; TRBD1 matches 7 bases. Trimming cost V 3 bases and J 3 bases; bases outside gene matches: 5. CDR3 length: 14 amino acids. The germline CDR1 and CDR2 sequences are KGHSH and LQKENI. CDR3 protein: CASSPIRGNYEQYF. CDR3 DNA: TGTGCCAGCTCACCTATCAGGGGGAACTACGAGCAGTACTTC.

The rearrangement joins TRBV5-1 to TRBJ2-3; 8 positions agree with TRBD1. J was trimmed by 3 bases and V by 0 bases; bases with no gene match: 6. The V gene's germline CDR1 is SGHRS and CDR2 YFSETQ. This CDR3 region has 16 residues. The CDR3 nucleotides read TGCGCCAGCAGCTTGGCTGGGACAGGAGAAACAGATACGCAGTATTTT. Amino acid sequence: CASSLAGTGETDTQYF.

The sample holds one count of this clone. The chain couples TRBV4-1 to TRBJ2-3, with D possibly matching TRBD1 (5 bases). Trimming pared 3 bases from V and 2 bases from J, leaving 18 bases between. CDR1 is MGHRA and CDR2 is YSYEKL in the germline V gene. The CDR3 loop spans 17 amino acids. The CDR3 protein is CASSQDPRQPFTDTQYF. CDR3 DNA sequence: TGCGCCAGCAGCCAGGACCCAAGACAGCCCTTCACAGATACGCAGTATTTT.

The chain employs TRBV7-2 and TRBJ2-7; no definite D call. The ends were cut back, 3 bases at V and 6 bases at J, with 15 bases in the middle. Germline loops: CDR1 SGHTA, CDR2 FQGNSA. This CDR3 spans 14 amino acids. CDR3: CASSFLNTVGEQYF. The CDR3 DNA follows: TGTGCCAGCAGCTTCCTTAATACAGTGGGCGAGCAGTACTTC.

This chain uses TRBV12-5 with TRBJ2-3, with 10 bases matching TRBD2. CDR1 is LGHNT and CDR2 is FRNRAP in the germline V gene. J gave up 4 bases and V 3 bases, and 4 bases lay outside the gene matches. This CDR3 has 15 amino acids. The DNA of the CDR3 is TGTGCTAGTGGTTTCTCACTAGCGGGATCAGATACGCAGTATTTT. Translation gives CASGFSLAGSDTQYF.

This rearrangement joins TRBV4-2 to TRBJ2-4; 7 bases fit TRBD2. This CDR3 spans 15 amino acids. Germline V CDR1 and CDR2: LGHNA, YNFKEQ. V dropped 0 bases and J dropped 6; count of bases not matched to a gene: 5. The CDR3 DNA is TGTGCCAGCAGCCAAGAGAGCGGGGCGGGAAACATTCAGTACTTC. Residues: CASSQESGAGNIQYF.

As to this clone: Other DNA sequences in this sample translate to the same CDR3. The gene calls are TRBV5-1 and TRBJ2-1; TRBD1 might be the D (6 bases). Trimming shortened V by 3 bases and J by 4 bases, and 14 bases separated the two germline ends. Looked up from germline, CDR1 is SGHRS and CDR2 is YFSETQ. The CDR3 runs 15 residues. The CDR3 here is CASSSTGTTYNEQFF. The CDR3 DNA sequence: TGCGCCAGCAGCTCGACCGGGACAACTTACAATGAGCAGTTCTTC.

The gene calls are TRBV5-1 and TRBJ2-4, with D perhaps given as TRBD1 or TRBD2 (6 bases each). Trimming cost V 2 bases and J 5 bases, with 20 bases left between them. CDR3 size: 17 residues. Germline CDR1 SGHRS, CDR2 YFSETQ. CDR3 loop: CASSFAPTGAPQNIQYF. CDR3 nucleotide sequence: TGCGCCAGCAGCTTCGCCCCCACGGGGGCGCCCCAAAACATTCAGTACTTC.

The chain employs TRBV18 and TRBJ2-1, with D hard to call. Per germline, CDR1 KGHSH and CDR2 LQKENI. The CDR3 totals 18 residues. V shed 3 bases and J shed 2 bases, with 20 bases lying between them. This CDR3 reads CASSPLDFGAPTYNEQFF. In DNA, the CDR3 is TGTGCCAGCTCACCGCTCGACTTTGGCGCGCCAACCTACAATGAGCAGTTCTTC.

This rearrangement joins TRBV27 to TRBJ1-5; 10 bases align to TRBD1. There are 13 residues in the CDR3. Trimming cost V 8 bases and J 7 bases; bases outside gene matches: 5. The V gene's germline CDR1 is MNHEY and CDR2 SMNVEV (reference sequence). The CDR3 sequence: CASHGQGGQPQHF. CDR3 DNA: TGTGCCAGCCACGGACAGGGGGGCCAGCCCCAGCATTTT.

This clone was seen a single time. The chain has TRBV18 and TRBJ2-1; D is possibly TRBD1 or TRBD2 (5 bases each). The V and J ends lost 2 bases and 4 bases respectively, with 12 bases between them. Germline V gene sequence: CDR1 KGHSH, CDR2 LQKENI. The CDR3 has 15 amino acids. The CDR3, as DNA: TGTGCCAGCTCACCATGGGGGAGCTCATACAATGAGCAGTTCTTC. It is translated as CASSPWGSSYNEQFF.

This clone has only one observation. The chain joins TRBV27 to TRBJ1-1; 7 bases map to TRBD1. The germline V gene encodes CDR1 MNHEY and CDR2 SMNVEV (reference sequence). V lost 7 bases and J lost 4; bases outside the gene matches: 9. The CDR3 sequence is 14 residues long. This chain's CDR3 is CASNSIGGLTEAFF. The CDR3 DNA sequence: TGTGCCAGCAATTCGATAGGGGGCCTCACTGAAGCTTTCTTT.

The rearrangement uses TRBV5-1 and TRBJ2-3; 15 nucleotides match TRBD2. V was clipped by 4 bases and J by 2 bases; unmatched bases: 8. In germline, CDR1 is SGHRS, CDR2 YFSETQ. The CDR3 covers 18 residues. DNA for the CDR3: TGCGCCAGCAGCGTAAGAGGACTAGCGGGAGGGCCCACAGATACGCAGTATTTT. Residues: CASSVRGLAGGPTDTQYF.

This clone showed up just once. The chain couples TRBV20-1 to TRBJ2-5; no reliable D call. The CDR3 totals 11 residues. Trimming shortened V by 6 bases and J by 5 bases, and 10 bases separated the two germline ends. Germline assignment: CDR1 DFQATT and CDR2 SNEGSKA (reference sequence). DNA of the CDR3: TGCAGTGCCAAGATGGGGGAGACCCAGTACTTC. As protein: CSAKMGETQYF.

The chain has TRBV18 and TRBJ1-1, with TRBD1 matching over 8 bases. The CDR3 covers 15 residues. Germline lookup yields CDR1 KGHSH and CDR2 LQKENI. Unmatched junction bases numbered 4, after V lost 3 bases and J lost 1 base. CDR3 nucleotide sequence: TGTGCCAGCTCACCGAGCGGACAGGGGAACACTGAAGCTTTCTTT. It yields the protein CASSPSGQGNTEAFF.

This clone was observed once. The rearrangement joins TRBV28 to TRBJ2-1; possibly TRBD1 for D (5 bases). V lost 7 bases and J lost 1, with 8 bases in between. Germline V lookup: CDR1 MDHEN, CDR2 SYDVKM. The CDR3 covers 13 residues. DNA for the CDR3: TGTGCCAGCAAGGGGCAGTCCTACAATGAGCAGTTCTTC. This codes for CASKGQSYNEQFF.

V and J are TRBV29-1 and TRBJ2-3, with TRBD2 identical over 12 bases. Trimming took 5 bases from V and 5 from J; bases not matched to a gene: 5. This CDR3 is built from 14 residues. The germline V gene has CDR1 SQVTM and CDR2 ANQGSEA. The CDR3 DNA reads TGCAGCGTTTGGGGGACTAGCGGGCAAGATACGCAGTATTTT. This codes for CSVWGTSGQDTQYF.